The T cell receptor (beta chain) under discussion was sequenced for a study of blood T cell repertoires in COVID-19. Germline V CDR1 and CDR2: MNHEY, SVGAGI. V was trimmed by 5 bases and J by 11 bases, leaving 18 bases between them. This CDR3 has 13 residues. Measured with immunoSEQ multiplex PCR; TCRdb has only the in-frame clones, and not every one. This table has roughly 380,000 clones, approximately 89% appearing once. This clonotype originated in a woman aged 55-69 years with COVID-19, enrolled during active disease. Sequencing input: peripheral blood. This chain links TRBV6-5 with TRBJ1-1; TRBD1 is a possible D gene (5 bases). Written as DNA, the CDR3 is TGTGCCAGCAGTCCGGGGGGGGGTAGAAGGGCTTTCTTT. Amino acids: CASSPGGGRRAFF.